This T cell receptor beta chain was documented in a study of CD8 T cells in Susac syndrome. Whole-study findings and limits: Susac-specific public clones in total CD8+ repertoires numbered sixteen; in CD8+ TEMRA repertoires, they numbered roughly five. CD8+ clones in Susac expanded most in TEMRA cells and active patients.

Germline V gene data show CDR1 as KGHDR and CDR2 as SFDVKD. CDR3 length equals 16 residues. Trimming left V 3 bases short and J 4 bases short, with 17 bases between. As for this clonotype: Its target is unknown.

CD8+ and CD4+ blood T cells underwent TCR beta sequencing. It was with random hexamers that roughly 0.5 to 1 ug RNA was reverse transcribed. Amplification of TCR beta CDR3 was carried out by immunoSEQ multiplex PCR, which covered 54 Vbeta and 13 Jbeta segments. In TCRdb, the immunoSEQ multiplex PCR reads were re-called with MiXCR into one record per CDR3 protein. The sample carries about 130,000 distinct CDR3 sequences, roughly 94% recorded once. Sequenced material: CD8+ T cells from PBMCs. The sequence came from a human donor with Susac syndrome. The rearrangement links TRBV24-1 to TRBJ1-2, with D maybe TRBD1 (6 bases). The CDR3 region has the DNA TGTGCCACCAGTGATGAAACAGGAGGGGGTTCCTATGGCTACACCTTC. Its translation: CATSDETGGGSYGYTF.